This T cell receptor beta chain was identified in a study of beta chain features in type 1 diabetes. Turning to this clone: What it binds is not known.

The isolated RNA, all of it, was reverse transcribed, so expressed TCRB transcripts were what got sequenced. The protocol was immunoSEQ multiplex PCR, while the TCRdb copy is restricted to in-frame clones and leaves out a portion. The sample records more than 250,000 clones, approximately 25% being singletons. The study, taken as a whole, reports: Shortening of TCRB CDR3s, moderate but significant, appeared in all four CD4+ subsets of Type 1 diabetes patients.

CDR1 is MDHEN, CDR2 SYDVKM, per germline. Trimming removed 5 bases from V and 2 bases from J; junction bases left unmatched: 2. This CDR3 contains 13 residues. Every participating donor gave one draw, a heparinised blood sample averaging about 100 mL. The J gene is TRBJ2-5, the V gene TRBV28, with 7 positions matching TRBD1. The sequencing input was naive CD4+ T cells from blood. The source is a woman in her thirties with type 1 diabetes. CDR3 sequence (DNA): TGTGCCAGCAGTCCACAGGGGCAAGAGACCCAGTACTTC. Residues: CASSPQGQETQYF.